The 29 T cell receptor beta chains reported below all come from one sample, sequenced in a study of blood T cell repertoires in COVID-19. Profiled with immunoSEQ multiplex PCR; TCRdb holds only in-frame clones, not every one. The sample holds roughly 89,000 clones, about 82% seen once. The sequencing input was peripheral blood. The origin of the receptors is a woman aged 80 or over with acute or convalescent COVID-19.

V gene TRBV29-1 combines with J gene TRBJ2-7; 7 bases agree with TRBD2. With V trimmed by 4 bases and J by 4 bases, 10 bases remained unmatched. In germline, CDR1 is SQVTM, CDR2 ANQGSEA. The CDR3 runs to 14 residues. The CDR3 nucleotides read TGCAGCGTTGGTGGAAGCGGGGCCCTATACGAGCAGTACTTC. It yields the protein CSVGGSGALYEQYF.

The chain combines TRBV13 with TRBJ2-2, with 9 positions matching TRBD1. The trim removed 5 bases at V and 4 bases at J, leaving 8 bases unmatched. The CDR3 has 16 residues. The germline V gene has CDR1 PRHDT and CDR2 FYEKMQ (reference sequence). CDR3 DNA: TGTGCCAGCAGCCCCCCGACAGGGGGGTTCACCGGGGAGCTGTTTTTT. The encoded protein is CASSPPTGGFTGELFF.

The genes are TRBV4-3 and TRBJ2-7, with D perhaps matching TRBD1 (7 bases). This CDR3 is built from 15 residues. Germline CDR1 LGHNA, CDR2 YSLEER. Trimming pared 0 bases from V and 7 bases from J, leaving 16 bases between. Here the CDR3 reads CASSQDLLAGGEQYF. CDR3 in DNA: TGCGCCAGCAGCCAAGATCTGCTGGCAGGGGGGGAGCAGTACTTC.

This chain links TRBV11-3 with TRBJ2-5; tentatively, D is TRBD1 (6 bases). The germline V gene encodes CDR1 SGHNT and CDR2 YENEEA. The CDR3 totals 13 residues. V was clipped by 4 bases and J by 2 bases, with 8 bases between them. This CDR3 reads CASSSGQQETQYF. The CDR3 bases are TGTGCCAGCAGCTCCGGACAGCAAGAGACCCAGTACTTC.

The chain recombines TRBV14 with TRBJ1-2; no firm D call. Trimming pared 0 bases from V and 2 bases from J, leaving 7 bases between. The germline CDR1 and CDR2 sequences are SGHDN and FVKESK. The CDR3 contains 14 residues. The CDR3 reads CASSQEERNYGYTF. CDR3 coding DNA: TGTGCCAGCAGCCAAGAGGAGCGAAACTATGGCTACACCTTC.

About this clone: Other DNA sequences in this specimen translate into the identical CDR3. CDR3 sequence reads: CASSQLSRGSPLHF. Written as DNA, the CDR3 is TGTGCCAGCAGCCAACTTAGCAGGGGTTCACCCCTCCACTTT. The chain employs TRBV3-1 (or the pseudogene TRBV3-2) and TRBJ1-6; TRBD1 might be the D (6 bases). This CDR3 is 14 amino acids long. Germline assignment: CDR1 LGHDT and CDR2 YNNKEL (reference sequence). Trimming left V 2 bases short and J 9 bases short, with 11 bases between.

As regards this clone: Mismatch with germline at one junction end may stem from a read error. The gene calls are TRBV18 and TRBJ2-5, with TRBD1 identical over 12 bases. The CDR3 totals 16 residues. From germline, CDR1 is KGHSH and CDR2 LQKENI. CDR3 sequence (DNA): TGTGCCAGCTCATCACCTGGGACAGGGGGCAGGGAGACCCAGTACTTC. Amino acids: CASSSPGTGGRETQYF.

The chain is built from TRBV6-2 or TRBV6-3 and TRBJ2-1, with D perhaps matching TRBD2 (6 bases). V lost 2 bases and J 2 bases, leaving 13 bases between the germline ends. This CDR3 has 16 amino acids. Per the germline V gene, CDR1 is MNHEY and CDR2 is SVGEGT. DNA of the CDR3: TGTGCCAGCAGTTACGATGCCGGGGGAACCTACAATGAGCAGTTCTTC. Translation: CASSYDAGGTYNEQFF.

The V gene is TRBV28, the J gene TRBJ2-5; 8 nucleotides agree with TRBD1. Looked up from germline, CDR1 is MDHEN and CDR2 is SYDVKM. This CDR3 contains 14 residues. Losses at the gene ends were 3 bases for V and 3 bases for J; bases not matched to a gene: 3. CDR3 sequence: CASSLDRVEETQYF. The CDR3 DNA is TGTGCCAGCAGTTTGGACAGGGTTGAAGAGACCCAGTACTTC. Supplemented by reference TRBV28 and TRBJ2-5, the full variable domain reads DVKVTQSSRYLVKRTGEKVFLECVQDMDHENMFWYRQDPGLGLRLIYFSYDVKMKEKGDIPEGYSVSREKKERFSLILESASTNQTSMYLCASSLDRVEETQYFGPGTRLLVL.

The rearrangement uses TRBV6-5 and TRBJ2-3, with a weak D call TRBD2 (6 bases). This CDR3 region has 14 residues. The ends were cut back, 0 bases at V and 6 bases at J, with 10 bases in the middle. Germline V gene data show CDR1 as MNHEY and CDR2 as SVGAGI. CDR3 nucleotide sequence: TGTGCCAGCAGTTACTCGATACTAGCTGATACGCAGTATTTT. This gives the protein CASSYSILADTQYF.

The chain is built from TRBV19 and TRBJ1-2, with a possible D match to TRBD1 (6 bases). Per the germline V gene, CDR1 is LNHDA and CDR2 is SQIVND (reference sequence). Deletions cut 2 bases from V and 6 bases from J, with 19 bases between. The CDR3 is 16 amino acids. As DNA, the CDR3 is TGTGCCAGTAGTATATCCGGCGACAGGAGGAAGAATGGCTACACCTTC. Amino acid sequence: CASSISGDRRKNGYTF.

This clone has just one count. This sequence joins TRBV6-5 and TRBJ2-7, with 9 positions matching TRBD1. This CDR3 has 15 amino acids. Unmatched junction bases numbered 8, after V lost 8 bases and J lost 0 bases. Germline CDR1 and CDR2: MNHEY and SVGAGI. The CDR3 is CASRDPGQGSYEQYF. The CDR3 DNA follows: TGTGCCAGCCGGGACCCGGGACAGGGCTCCTACGAGCAGTACTTC.

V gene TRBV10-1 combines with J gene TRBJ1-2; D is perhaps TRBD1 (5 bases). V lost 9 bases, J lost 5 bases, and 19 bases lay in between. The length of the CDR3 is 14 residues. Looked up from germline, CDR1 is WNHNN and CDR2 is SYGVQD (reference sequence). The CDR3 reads CASPIRVPGYGYTF. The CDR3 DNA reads TGCGCCAGTCCGATCAGGGTGCCCGGGTATGGCTACACCTTC.

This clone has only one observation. The CDR3 coding sequence is TGTGCCAGCAGCCGAACGGGACAGGGGGTCGTTGGGGCCAACGTCCTGACTTTC. This codes for CASSRTGQGVVGANVLTF. This sequence joins TRBV7-9 and TRBJ2-6; 11 positions match TRBD1. Germline CDR1 is SEHNR and CDR2 is FQNEAQ (reference sequence). The V gene end was trimmed by 5 bases and the J gene end by 3 bases; junction bases not matched to a gene: 9. CDR3 size: 18 residues. Complete variable domain (other parts from reference TRBV7-9 and TRBJ2-6): DTGVSQNPRHKITKRGQNVTFRCDPISEHNRLYWYRQTLGQGPEFLTYFQNEAQLEKSRLLSDRFSAERPKGSFSTLEIQRTEQGDSAMYLCASSRTGQGVVGANVLTFGAGSRLTVL.

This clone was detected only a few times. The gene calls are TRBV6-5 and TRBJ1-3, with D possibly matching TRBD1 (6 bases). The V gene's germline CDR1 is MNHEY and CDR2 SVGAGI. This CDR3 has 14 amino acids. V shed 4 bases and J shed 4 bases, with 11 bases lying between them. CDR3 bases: TGTGCCAGCAGTTCCGGGGGGCAAGGAAACACCATATATTTT. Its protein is CASSSGGQGNTIYF.

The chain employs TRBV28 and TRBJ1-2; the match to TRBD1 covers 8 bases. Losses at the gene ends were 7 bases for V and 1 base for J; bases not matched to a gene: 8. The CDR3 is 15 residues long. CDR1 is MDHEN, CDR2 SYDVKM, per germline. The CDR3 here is CASNDPGQVNYGYTF. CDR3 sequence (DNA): TGTGCCAGCAACGACCCGGGACAGGTTAACTATGGCTACACCTTC.

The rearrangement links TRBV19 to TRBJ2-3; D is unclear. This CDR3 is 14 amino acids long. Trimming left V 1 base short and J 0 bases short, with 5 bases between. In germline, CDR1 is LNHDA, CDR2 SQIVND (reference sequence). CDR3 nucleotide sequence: TGTGCCAGTAGTATAGTCATTAGCACAGATACGCAGTATTTT. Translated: CASSIVISTDTQYF.

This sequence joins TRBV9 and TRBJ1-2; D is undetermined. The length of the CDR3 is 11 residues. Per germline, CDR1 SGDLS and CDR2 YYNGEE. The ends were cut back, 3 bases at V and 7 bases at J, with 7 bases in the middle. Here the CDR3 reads CASSDRSGYTF. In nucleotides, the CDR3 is TGTGCCAGCAGCGACCGGAGTGGCTACACCTTC.

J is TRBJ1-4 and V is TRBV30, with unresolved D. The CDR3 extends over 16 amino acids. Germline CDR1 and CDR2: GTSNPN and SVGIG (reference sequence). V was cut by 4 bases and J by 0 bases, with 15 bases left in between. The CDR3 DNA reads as TGTGCCTGGAACGGTCGTTCACCTCCAACTAATGAAAAACTGTTTTTT. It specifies CAWNGRSPPTNEKLFF. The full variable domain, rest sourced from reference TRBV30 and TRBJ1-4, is SQTIHQWPATLVQPVGSPLSLECTVEGTSNPNLYWYRQAAGRGLQLLFYSVGIGQISSEVPQNLSASRPQDRQFILSSKKLLLSDSGFYLCAWNGRSPPTNEKLFFGSGTQLSVL.

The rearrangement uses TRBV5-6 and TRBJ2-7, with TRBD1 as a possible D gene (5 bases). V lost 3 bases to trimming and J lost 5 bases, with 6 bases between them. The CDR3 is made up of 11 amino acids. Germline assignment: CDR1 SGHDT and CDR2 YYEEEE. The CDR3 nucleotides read TGTGCCAGCAGCTCCAGGGACGAGCAGTACTTC. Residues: CASSSRDEQYF.

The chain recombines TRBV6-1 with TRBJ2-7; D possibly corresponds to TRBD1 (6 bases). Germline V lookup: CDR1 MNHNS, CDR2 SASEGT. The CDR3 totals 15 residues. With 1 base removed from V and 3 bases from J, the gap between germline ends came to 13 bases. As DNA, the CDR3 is TGTGCCAGCAGTGAAGGCCCGACGGGACACTACGAGCAGTACTTC. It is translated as CASSEGPTGHYEQYF.

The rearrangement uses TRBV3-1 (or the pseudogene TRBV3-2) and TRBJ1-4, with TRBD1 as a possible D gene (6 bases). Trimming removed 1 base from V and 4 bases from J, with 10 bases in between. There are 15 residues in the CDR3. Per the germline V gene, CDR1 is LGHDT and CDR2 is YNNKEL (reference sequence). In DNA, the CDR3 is TGTGCCAGCAGCCAAGTGGGGGGGCTTAATGAAAAACTGTTTTTT. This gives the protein CASSQVGGLNEKLFF.

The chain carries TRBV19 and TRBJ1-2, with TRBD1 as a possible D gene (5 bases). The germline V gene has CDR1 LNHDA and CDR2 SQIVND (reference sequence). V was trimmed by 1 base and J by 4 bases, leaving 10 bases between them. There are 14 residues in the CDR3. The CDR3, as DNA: TGTGCCAGTAGTATAGGGGCAGGGCCCTATGGCTACACCTTC. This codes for CASSIGAGPYGYTF.

In DNA, the CDR3 is TGTGCCAGCAGCCAGACTAGCGGGGGGCCTACCTACAATGAGCAGTTCTTC. This sequence encodes CASSQTSGGPTYNEQFF. V gene TRBV3-1 (or the pseudogene TRBV3-2) combines with J gene TRBJ2-1; the match to TRBD2 covers 13 bases. CDR1 and CDR2 from the germline V gene are LGHDT and YNNKEL (reference sequence). The ends lost 3 bases at V and 2 bases at J; junction bases unmatched: 4. This CDR3 spans 17 amino acids.

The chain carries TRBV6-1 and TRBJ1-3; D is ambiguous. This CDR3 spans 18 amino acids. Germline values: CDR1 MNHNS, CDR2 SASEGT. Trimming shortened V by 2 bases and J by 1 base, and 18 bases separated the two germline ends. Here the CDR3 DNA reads TGTGCCAGCAGTGAAAGAGAGGTCCGGGTCGGTTCTGGAAACACCATATATTTT. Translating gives CASSEREVRVGSGNTIYF.

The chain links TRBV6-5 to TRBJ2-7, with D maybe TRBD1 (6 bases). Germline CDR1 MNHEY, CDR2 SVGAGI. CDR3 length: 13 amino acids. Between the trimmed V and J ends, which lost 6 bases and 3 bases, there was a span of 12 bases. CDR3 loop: CASRGQGIYEQYF. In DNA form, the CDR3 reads TGTGCCAGCAGAGGGCAGGGGATCTACGAGCAGTACTTC.

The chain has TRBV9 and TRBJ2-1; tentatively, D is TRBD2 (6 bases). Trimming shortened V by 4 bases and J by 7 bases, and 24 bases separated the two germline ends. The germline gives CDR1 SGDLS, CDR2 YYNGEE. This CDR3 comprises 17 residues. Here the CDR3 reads CASSISPGTSQGNEQFF. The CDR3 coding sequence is TGTGCCAGCAGCATCTCGCCGGGGACTTCCCAGGGAAATGAGCAGTTCTTC.

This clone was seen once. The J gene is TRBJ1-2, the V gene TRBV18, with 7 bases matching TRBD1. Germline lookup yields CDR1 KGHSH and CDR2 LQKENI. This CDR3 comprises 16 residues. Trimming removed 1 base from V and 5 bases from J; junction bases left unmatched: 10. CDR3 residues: CASSPLRQGVKYGYTF. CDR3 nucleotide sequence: TGTGCCAGCTCACCACTGCGACAGGGAGTAAAGTATGGCTACACCTTC.

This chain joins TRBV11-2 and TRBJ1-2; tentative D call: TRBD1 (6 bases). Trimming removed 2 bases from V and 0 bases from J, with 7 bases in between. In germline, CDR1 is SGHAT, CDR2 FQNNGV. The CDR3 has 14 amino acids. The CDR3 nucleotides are TGTGCCAGCAGCTTAAGGGGGACTAACTATGGCTACACCTTC. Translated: CASSLRGTNYGYTF.